This TCR beta chain emerged from a study of STAT5B mutations in CD4+ large granular lymphocyte leukemia. The V and J ends lost 5 bases and 1 base, in that order; junction bases with no gene match: 6. This CDR3 region has 15 residues. Looked up from germline, CDR1 is SGHTA and CDR2 is FQGTGA. Sequencing was at survey level. As handled by the study authors: Lowest detectable productive clonotype frequency was 2.59 x 10-5. Sequencing was performed with immunoSEQ multiplex PCR; in TCRdb, only in-frame clones are kept and a portion is missing. V and J calls and clone size are given by that table; D and trimming were obtained from the DNA. The data show tens of thousands of clones, around 85% seen once. Study results and caveats: Patient CD4-sorted repertoires stayed more clonal than healthy ones after leukemic-clone removal. About a quarter of private leukemic clonotypes occurred rarely in other patients' non-leukemic repertoires.

Worth noting for this clone: Its antigen is unidentified.

This chain links TRBV7-3 with TRBJ2-3, with 7 bases lining up with TRBD2. Input material: CD4+ T cells from blood buffy coats. The sequence came from a human donor in good health. The CDR3 sequence: CASSGEGTGTDTQYF. The CDR3 DNA follows: TGTGCCAGCAGCGGGGAGGGGACGGGCACAGATACGCAGTATTTT.